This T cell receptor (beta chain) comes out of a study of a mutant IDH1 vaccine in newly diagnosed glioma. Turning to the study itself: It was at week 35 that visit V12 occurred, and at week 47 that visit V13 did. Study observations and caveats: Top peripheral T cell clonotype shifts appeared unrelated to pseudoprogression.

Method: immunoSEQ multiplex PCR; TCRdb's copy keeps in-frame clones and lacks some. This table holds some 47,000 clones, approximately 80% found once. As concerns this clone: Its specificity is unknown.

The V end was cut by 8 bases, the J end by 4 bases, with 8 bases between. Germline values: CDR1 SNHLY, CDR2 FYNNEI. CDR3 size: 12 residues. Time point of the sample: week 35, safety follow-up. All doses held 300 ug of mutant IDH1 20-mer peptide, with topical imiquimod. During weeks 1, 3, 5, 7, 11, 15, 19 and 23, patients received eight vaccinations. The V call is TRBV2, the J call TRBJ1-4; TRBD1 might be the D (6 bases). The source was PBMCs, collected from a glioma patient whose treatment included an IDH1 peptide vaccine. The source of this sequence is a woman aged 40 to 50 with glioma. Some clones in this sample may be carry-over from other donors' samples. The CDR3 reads CASGQINEKLFF. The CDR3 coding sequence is TGTGCCAGCGGACAGATTAATGAAAAACTGTTTTTT.